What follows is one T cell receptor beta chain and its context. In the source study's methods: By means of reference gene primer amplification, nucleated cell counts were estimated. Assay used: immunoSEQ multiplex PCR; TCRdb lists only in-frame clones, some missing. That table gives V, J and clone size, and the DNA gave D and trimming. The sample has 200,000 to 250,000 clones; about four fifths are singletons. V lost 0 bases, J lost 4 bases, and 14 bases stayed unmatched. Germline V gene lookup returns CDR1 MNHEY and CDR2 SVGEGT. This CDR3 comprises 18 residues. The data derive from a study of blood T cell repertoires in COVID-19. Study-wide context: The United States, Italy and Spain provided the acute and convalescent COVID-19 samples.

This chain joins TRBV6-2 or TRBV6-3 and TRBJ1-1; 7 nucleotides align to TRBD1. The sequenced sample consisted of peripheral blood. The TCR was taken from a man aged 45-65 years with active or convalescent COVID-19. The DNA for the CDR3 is TGTGCCAGCAGTTACTCGTATCCACAGGGGCGGTGGAGCACTGAAGCTTTCTTT. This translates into CASSYSYPQGRWSTEAFF.